The clone carrying this T cell receptor beta chain has a handful of counts. The sample comes from a study of molecular identifiers for immune sequencing clone quantification. MiXCR, applied by TCRdb to the PCR reads, yields one record per CDR3 protein. The data contain 250,000 to 400,000 distinct CDR3 sequences, around 21% of them singletons. Naive CD8 T cells underwent sorting with the CD8+CD4-CCR7+CD45RA+ definition. Sequencing was done on a sample of naive CD8+ T cells from blood, with Jurkat cell RNA spiked in. Subset specified: FACS-sorted CD8+CD4-CCR7+CD45RA+ naive T cells. This clonotype was obtained from a human donor in good health. Some libraries in this study had Jurkat cell RNA spiked in.

CDR3 sequence (DNA): TGTGCCAGCAGTTACTCGATTCGGGATACGCAGTATTTT. Translating it yields CASSYSIRDTQYF. The V and J genes are TRBV6-2 or TRBV6-3 and TRBJ2-3, with D uncertain. V lost 0 bases to trimming and J lost 6 bases, with 7 bases between them. The length of the CDR3 is 13 residues. CDR1 and CDR2 (germline): MNHEY, SVGEGT.